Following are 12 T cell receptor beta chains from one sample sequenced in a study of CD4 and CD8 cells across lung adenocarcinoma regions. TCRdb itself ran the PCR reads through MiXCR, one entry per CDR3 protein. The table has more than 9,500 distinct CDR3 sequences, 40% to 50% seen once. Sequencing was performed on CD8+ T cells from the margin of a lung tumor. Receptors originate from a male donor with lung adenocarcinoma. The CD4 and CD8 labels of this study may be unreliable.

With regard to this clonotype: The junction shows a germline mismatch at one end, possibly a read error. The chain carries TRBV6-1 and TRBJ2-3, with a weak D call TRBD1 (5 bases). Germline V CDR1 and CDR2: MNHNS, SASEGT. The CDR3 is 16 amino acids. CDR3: CASSVRDQVGAYVQSF. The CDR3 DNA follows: TGTGCCAGCAGTGTCAGGGATCAGGTTGGGGCCTACGTCCAGTCTTTC.

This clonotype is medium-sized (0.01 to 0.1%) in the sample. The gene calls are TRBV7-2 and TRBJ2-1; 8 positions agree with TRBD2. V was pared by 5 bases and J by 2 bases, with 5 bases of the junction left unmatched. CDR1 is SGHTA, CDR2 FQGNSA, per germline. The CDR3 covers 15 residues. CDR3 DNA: TGTGCCAGCAGCCCTAGCGGGTCGCCCTACAATGAGCAGTTCTTC. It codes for CASSPSGSPYNEQFF.

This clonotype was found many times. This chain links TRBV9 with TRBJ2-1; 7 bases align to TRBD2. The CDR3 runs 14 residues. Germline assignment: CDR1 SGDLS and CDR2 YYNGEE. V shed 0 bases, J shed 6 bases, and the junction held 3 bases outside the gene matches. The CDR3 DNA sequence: TGTGCCAGCAGCGTAGGGCTAGCGGTCAATGAGCAGTTCTTC. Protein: CASSVGLAVNEQFF. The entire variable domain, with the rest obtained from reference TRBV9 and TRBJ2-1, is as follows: DSGVTQTPKHLITATGQRVTLRCSPRSGDLSVYWYQQSLDQGLQFLIQYYNGEERAKGNILERFSAQQFPDLHSELNLSSLELGDSALYFCASSVGLAVNEQFFGPGTRLTVL.

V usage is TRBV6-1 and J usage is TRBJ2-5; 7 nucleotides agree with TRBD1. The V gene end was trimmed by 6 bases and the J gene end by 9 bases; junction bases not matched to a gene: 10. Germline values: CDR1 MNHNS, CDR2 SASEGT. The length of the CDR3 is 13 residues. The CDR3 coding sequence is TGTGCCAGCAGACCAACAGGGGCCAAGGCCCAGTACTTC. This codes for CASRPTGAKAQYF.

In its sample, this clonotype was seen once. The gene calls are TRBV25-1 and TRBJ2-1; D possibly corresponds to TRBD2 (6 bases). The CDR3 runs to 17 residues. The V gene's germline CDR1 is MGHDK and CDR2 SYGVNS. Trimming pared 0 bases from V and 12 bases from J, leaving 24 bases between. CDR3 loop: CASSEYSGLSGYNVQFF. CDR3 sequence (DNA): TGTGCCAGCAGTGAATATTCCGGGCTTAGCGGCTACAACGTGCAGTTCTTC.

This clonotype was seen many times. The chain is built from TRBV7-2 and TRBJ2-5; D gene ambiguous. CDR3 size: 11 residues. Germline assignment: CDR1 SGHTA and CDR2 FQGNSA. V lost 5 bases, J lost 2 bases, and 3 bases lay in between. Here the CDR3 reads CASSPQETQYF. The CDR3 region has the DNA TGTGCCAGCAGCCCACAAGAGACCCAGTACTTC.

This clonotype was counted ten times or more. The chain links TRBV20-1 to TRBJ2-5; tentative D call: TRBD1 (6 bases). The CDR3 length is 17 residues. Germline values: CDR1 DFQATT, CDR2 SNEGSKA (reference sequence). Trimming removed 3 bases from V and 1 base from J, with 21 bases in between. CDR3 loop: CSASIEGWQGPQETQYF. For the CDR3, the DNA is TGCAGTGCTAGTATTGAGGGATGGCAGGGGCCCCAAGAGACCCAGTACTTC.

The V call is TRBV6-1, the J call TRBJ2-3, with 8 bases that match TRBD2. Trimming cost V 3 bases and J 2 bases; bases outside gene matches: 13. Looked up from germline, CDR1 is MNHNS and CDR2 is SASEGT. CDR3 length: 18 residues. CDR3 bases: TGTGCCAGCAGTGACAGCGGCTCGAGCGGGAGAGCCACAGATACGCAGTATTTT. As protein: CASSDSGSSGRATDTQYF.

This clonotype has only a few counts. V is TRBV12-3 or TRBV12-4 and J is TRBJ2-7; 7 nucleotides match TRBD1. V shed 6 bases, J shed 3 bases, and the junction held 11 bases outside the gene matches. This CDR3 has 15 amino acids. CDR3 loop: CASRHTGTANYEQYF. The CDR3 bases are TGTGCCAGCAGACATACCGGGACAGCTAACTACGAGCAGTACTTC.

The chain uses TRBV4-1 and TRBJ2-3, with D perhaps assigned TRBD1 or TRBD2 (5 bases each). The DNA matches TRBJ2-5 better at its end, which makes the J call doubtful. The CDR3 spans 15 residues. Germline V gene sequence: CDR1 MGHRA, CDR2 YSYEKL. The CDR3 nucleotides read TGCTGCAGCAGGCTCGGGGTCGGGGCCCCAGACATCCAGTACTTC. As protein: CCSRLGVGAPDIQYF.

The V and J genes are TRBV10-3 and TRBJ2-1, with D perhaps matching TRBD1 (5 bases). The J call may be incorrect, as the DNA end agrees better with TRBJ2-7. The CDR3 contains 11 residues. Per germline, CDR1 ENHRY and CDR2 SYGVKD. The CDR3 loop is CASGVGLEQYF. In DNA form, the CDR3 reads TGTGCCTCAGGAGTGGGGCTCGAGCAGTACTTC.

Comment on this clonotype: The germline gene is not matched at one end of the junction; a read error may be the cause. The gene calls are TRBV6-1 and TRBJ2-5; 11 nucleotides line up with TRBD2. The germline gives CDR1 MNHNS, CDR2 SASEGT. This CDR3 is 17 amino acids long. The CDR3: CASSEGLGELAGVTPYF. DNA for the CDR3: TGTGCCAGCAGTGAGGGGCTCGGGGAACTAGCGGGAGTTACCCCGTACTTC.